This entry concerns a single TCR beta chain. The data originate from a study of blood T cell repertoires in COVID-19. In the study overall: The United States, Italy and Spain supplied acute and convalescent COVID-19 samples. In each case, the material was cDNA or gDNA derived from T cells, B-cell-depleted T cells, or PBMCs.

Per the study methods: Using reference gene primer amplification, nucleated cell counts were estimated. Measured with immunoSEQ multiplex PCR; TCRdb has only the in-frame clones, and not every one. D and trimming come from the DNA, and the V and J calls and clone size come from that table. In the table there are about 240,000 clones, approximately 83% of which are singletons. Germline lookup yields CDR1 SEHNR and CDR2 FQNEAQ (reference sequence). This CDR3 contains 15 residues. V lost 1 base and J 0 bases, leaving 9 bases between the germline ends. This TCR was sampled from a woman of 80 years or more with acute or convalescent COVID-19. Sequencing used peripheral blood. The chain recombines TRBV7-9 with TRBJ1-1; the D gene is possibly TRBD1 (5 bases). The CDR3 nucleotides are TGTGCCAGCAGCTTAGGGACAATCATGAACACTGAAGCTTTCTTT. This encodes CASSLGTIMNTEAFF.